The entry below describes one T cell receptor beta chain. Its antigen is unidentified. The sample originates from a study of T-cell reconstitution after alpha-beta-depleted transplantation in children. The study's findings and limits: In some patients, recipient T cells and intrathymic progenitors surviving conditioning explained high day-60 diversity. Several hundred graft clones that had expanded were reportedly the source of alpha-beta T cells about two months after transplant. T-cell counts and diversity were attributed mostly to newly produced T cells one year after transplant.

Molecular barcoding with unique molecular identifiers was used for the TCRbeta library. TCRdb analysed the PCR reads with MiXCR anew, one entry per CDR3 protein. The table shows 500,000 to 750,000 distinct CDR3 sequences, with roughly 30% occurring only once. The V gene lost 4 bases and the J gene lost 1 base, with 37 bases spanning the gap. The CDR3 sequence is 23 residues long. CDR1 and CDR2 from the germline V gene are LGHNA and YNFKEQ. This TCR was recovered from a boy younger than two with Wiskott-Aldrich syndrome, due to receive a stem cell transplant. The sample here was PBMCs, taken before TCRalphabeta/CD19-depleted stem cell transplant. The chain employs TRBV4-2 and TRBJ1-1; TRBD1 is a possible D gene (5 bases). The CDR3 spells CASSPFSSGLLPLISKKNTEAFF. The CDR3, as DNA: TGTGCCAGCAGCCCTTTTAGTTCGGGGCTCCTCCCCCTAATCTCTAAGAAGAACACTGAAGCTTTCTTT.